This entry is about one TCR beta chain. Antigen: not known. The data stem from a study of cytomegalovirus exposure and HLA in healthy donors. Findings and caveats of the study: Rare TCR sequences dominated, though some public TCRs recurred in many donors. Reports described diagnosis of cytomegalovirus status by the classifier as highly specific and sensitive.

In germline, CDR1 is SGHVS, CDR2 FQNEAQ. V gave up 5 bases and J gave up 0 bases, with 16 bases separating them. The CDR3 contains 16 residues. Only in-frame clones appear in the TCRdb table, and some are missing; sequencing was by immunoSEQ multiplex PCR. The repertoire includes fewer than 120,000 clones, roughly 89% of them detected once, and over 1.5% sits in the top ten. The sample taken for sequencing was PBMCs. The chain joins TRBV7-8 to TRBJ1-1, with D perhaps matching TRBD1 (5 bases). The TCR comes from a woman aged 18-35 years in good health and CMV-seronegative. The chain's CDR3 is CASSPTAGIMNTEAFF. In DNA, the CDR3 is TGTGCCAGCAGCCCGACAGCGGGGATTATGAACACTGAAGCTTTCTTT.